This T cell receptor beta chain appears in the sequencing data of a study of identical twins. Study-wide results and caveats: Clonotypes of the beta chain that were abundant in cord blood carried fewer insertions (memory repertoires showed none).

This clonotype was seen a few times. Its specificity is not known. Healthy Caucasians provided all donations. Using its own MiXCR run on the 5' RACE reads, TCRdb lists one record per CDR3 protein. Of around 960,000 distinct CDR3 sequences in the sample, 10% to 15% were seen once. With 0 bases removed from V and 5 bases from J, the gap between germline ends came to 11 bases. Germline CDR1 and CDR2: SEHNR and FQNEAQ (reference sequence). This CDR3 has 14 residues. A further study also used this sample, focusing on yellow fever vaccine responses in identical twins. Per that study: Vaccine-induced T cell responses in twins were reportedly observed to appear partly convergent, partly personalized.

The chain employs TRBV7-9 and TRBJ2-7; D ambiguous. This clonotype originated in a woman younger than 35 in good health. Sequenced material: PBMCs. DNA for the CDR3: TGTGCCAGCAGCTTAGCGCTCGGGTTCAACGAGCAGTACTTC. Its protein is CASSLALGFNEQYF.